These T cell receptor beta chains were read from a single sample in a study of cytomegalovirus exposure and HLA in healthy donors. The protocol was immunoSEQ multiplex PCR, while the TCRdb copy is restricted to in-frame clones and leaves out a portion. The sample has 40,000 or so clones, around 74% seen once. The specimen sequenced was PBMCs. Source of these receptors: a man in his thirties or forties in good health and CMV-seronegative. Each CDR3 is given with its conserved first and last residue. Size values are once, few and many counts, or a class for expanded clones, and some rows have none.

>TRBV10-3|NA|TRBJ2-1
CAISESAASGDNNEQFF
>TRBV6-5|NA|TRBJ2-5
CASSYYGREEETQYF
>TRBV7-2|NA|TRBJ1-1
CASSPLRGTEAFF
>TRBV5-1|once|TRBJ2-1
CASSLGTFGGEVEQFF
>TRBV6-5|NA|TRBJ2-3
CASSTDRDSADTQYF
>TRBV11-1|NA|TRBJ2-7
CASSLVGGKIYEQYF
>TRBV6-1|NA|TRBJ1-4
CASSVGVREKLFF
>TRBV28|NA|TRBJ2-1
CASSWGAYNEQFF
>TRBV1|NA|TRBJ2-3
CTSSYRGGGAATTSTDTQYF
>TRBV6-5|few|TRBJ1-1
CASSYHRGEAFF
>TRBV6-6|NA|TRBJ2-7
CASEEGASSYEQYF
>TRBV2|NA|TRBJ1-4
CASSRNRGLANEKLFF
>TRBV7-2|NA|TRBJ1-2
CASSPGGWAGGFGYTF